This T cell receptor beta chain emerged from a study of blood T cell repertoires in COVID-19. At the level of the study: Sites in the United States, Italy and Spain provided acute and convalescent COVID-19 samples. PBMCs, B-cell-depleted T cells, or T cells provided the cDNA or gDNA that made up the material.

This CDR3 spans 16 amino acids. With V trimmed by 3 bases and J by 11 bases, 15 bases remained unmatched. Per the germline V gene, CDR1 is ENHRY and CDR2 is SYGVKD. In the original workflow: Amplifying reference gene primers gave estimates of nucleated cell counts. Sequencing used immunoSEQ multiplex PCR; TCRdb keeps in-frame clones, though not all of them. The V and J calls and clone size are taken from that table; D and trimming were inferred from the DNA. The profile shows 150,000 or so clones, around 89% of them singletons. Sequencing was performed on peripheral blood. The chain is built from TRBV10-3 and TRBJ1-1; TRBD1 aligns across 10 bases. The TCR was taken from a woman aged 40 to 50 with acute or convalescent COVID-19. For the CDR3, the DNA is TGTGCCATCAGTGATAAAAACGACAGGGGGCGAGCCCGCGCTTTCTTT. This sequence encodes CAISDKNDRGRARAFF.